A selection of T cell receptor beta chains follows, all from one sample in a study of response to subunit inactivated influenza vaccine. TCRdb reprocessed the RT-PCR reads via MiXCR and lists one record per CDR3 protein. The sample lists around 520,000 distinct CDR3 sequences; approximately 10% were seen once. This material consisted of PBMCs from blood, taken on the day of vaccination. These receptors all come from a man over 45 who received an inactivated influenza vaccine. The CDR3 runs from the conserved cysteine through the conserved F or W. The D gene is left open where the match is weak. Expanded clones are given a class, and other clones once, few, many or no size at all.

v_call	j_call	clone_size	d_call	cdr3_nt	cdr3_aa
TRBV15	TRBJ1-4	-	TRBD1	TGTGCCACCAGCAGAGATCAGACAGGGGGACTGTTTTTT	CATSRDQTGGLFF
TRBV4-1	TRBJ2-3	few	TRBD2	TGCGCCAGCAGCCCGGGACTATGGGCAGATACGCAGTATTTT	CASSPGLWADTQYF
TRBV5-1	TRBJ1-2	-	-	TGCGCCAGCAGCTTGGATTACGGGTATGGCTACACCTTC	CASSLDYGYGYTF
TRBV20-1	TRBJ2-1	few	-	TGCAGTGCTAGGGACCCCGTCAGCGGGTCGGCGCGTGAGCAGTTCTTC	CSARDPVSGSAREQFF
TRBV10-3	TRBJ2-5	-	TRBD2	TGTGCCATCAGTCCCAGCTCTAGCGGGAGTAGAGAGACCCAGTACTTC	CAISPSSSGSRETQYF
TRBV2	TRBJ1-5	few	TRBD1	TGTGCCAGCAGGCTCCGGGAGACAGGGGTGAACAATCAGCCCCAGCATTTT	CASRLRETGVNNQPQHF
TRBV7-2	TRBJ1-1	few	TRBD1	TGTGCCAGCAGCTTAGTAGTGGGACAGGGTTCTAAAGCTTTCTTT	CASSLVVGQGSKAFF
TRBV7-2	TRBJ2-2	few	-	TGTGCCAGCAGCCCTCAGACCTTGAACACCGGGGAGCTGTTTTTT	CASSPQTLNTGELFF
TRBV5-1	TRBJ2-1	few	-	TGCGCCAGCAGCTTCCCCCCGGGTGAGCAGTTCTTC	CASSFPPGEQFF
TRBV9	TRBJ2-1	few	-	TGTGCCAGCAGCGTAGAACCCCAGCTCTCCTACAATGAGCAGTTCTTC	CASSVEPQLSYNEQFF
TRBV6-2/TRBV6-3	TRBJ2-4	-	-	TGTGCCAGCAGTTACTCGAGCAGGGCAAAAAACATTCAGTACTTC	CASSYSSRAKNIQYF
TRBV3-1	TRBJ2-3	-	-	TGTGCCAGCAGCCGGCGCGGGGTGAGCACAGATACGCAGTATTTT	CASSRRGVSTDTQYF
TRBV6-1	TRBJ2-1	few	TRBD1	TGTGCCAGCAGACAACCGGGACAGAACAATGAGCAGTTCTTC	CASRQPGQNNEQFF